This T cell receptor (beta chain) stems from a study of blood T cell repertoires in COVID-19. Sequenced by immunoSEQ multiplex PCR; TCRdb stores in-frame clones only, minus some. The sample includes about 35,000 clones, around 87% of them seen just once. This CDR3 is built from 14 residues. Trimming stripped 0 bases from V and 1 base from J, with 8 bases between. CDR1 is SGHRS and CDR2 is YFSETQ in the germline V gene. Sequences were obtained from peripheral blood. The clonotype originates from a man aged 80 or over with active COVID-19. This chain joins TRBV5-1 and TRBJ2-7; D uncertain. The CDR3 spells CASSLVSSSYEQYF. The CDR3 nucleotides read TGCGCCAGCAGCTTGGTCTCCAGTTCCTACGAGCAGTACTTC.